Listed below are T cell receptor beta chains from one sample, sequenced in a study of shared clonotypes between healthy human individuals. Profiling relied on immunoSEQ multiplex PCR, and the TCRdb table lists in-frame clones only, not all of them. The sample has under 1,100,000 clones, around 76% seen once. The sequenced material came from memory CD4+ T cells sorted from blood. These receptors were obtained from a man between 18 and 35 years old in good health. CDR3s leave out the opening cysteine and the closing phenylalanine or tryptophan. Each record gives: J gene, CDR3 length, V gene, CDR3 protein.

J gene: TRBJ1-3
CDR3 length: 12
V gene: TRBV27
CDR3 protein: ASSPRGAGNTIY

J gene: TRBJ1-2
CDR3 length: 11
V gene: TRBV10-3
CDR3 protein: AIQEGRYYGYT

J gene: TRBJ1-5
CDR3 length: 12
V gene: TRBV28
CDR3 protein: ASSPRQGNQPQH

J gene: TRBJ2-3
CDR3 length: 14
V gene: TRBV5-1
CDR3 protein: ASSTSGLAGVDTQY

J gene: TRBJ2-7
CDR3 length: 16
V gene: TRBV18
CDR3 protein: ASSGPTLLASLANEQY

J gene: TRBJ2-3
CDR3 length: 13
V gene: TRBV7-3
CDR3 protein: ASSLRQGSTDTQY

J gene: TRBJ2-5
CDR3 length: 11
V gene: TRBV5-6
CDR3 protein: ASSQDLRETQY

J gene: TRBJ1-4
CDR3 length: 11
V gene: TRBV30
CDR3 protein: AWSVFGPEELF

J gene: TRBJ2-2
CDR3 length: 14
V gene: TRBV18
CDR3 protein: ASSLLTQGASGELF

J gene: TRBJ1-3
CDR3 length: 16
V gene: TRBV7-8
CDR3 protein: ASSLGSTGVGSGNTIY

J gene: TRBJ2-3
CDR3 length: 15
V gene: TRBV7-2
CDR3 protein: ASSSGIAGGRSDTQY

J gene: TRBJ1-1
CDR3 length: 14
V gene: TRBV28
CDR3 protein: ASSLSPGTGNTEAF

J gene: TRBJ1-5
CDR3 length: 16
V gene: TRBV28
CDR3 protein: ASFSWTGLGDGNQPQH

J gene: TRBJ2-5
CDR3 length: 13
V gene: TRBV7-8
CDR3 protein: ASGRHGSEQETQY

J gene: TRBJ2-7
CDR3 length: 10
V gene: TRBV2
CDR3 protein: ASGGLSYEQY

J gene: TRBJ2-1
CDR3 length: 15
V gene: TRBV7-2
CDR3 protein: ASSLGGFGSGYNEQF

J gene: TRBJ1-5
CDR3 length: 12
V gene: TRBV19
CDR3 protein: ASKSMFRNQPQH

J gene: TRBJ1-4
CDR3 length: 12
V gene: TRBV5-1
CDR3 protein: ASSSEFGNEKLF

J gene: TRBJ2-5
CDR3 length: 14
V gene: TRBV11-2
CDR3 protein: ASSLRSQGSRETQY

J gene: TRBJ1-3
CDR3 length: 12
V gene: TRBV11-2
CDR3 protein: ASSQQVAGNTIY

J gene: TRBJ2-7
CDR3 length: 11
V gene: TRBV25-1
CDR3 protein: ASSAVRDYEQY

J gene: TRBJ1-6
CDR3 length: 12
V gene: TRBV5-6
CDR3 protein: ASSFAGASSPLH

J gene: TRBJ2-2
CDR3 length: 12
V gene: TRBV9
CDR3 protein: ASSVLQGPGELF

J gene: TRBJ1-2
CDR3 length: 11
V gene: TRBV2
CDR3 protein: ASSVTGNYGYT

J gene: TRBJ1-2
CDR3 length: 12
V gene: TRBV28
CDR3 protein: ASSLEPVSGSYT

J gene: TRBJ2-5
CDR3 length: 15
V gene: TRBV9
CDR3 protein: ASSVALTSGGQETQY

J gene: TRBJ1-4
CDR3 length: 11
V gene: TRBV6-1
CDR3 protein: ASSRTKLEKLF

J gene: TRBJ2-7
CDR3 length: 13
V gene: TRBV7-7
CDR3 protein: ASSLGQGGSYEQY

J gene: TRBJ2-1
CDR3 length: 16
V gene: TRBV12-1
CDR3 protein: ASSPSVGGGRAETEQF

J gene: TRBJ1-2
CDR3 length: 13
V gene: TRBV6-5
CDR3 protein: ASSYSGTGSYGYT

J gene: TRBJ1-5
CDR3 length: 11
V gene: TRBV5-4
CDR3 protein: ASSLDQAQPQH

J gene: TRBJ1-6
CDR3 length: 11
V gene: TRBV6-6
CDR3 protein: ASSYGTNSPLH

J gene: TRBJ1-3
CDR3 length: 13
V gene: TRBV19
CDR3 protein: ASRDRGAQGNTIY

J gene: TRBJ2-1
CDR3 length: 14
V gene: TRBV19
CDR3 protein: ASSIVELAGANEQF

J gene: TRBJ2-7
CDR3 length: 11
V gene: TRBV7-2
CDR3 protein: ASSFSNSYEQY

J gene: TRBJ1-2
CDR3 length: 11
V gene: TRBV5-1
CDR3 protein: ASTPGSRDNGT

J gene: TRBJ1-1
CDR3 length: 12
V gene: TRBV9
CDR3 protein: ASSVGGFGTEAF

J gene: TRBJ2-7
CDR3 length: 16
V gene: TRBV4-1
CDR3 protein: ASSQEKGSGLTAYEQY

J gene: TRBJ1-2
CDR3 length: 12
V gene: TRBV19
CDR3 protein: ASSIADRGAGYT

J gene: TRBJ1-1
CDR3 length: 12
V gene: TRBV7-2
CDR3 protein: ASSGPRENTEAF

J gene: TRBJ2-7
CDR3 length: 12
V gene: TRBV16
CDR3 protein: ASSPRGGSYEQY

J gene: TRBJ2-7
CDR3 length: 13
V gene: TRBV5-1
CDR3 protein: ASSLGLGQGPYQY

J gene: TRBJ2-2
CDR3 length: 14
V gene: TRBV19
CDR3 protein: ASRTGQGADTGELF

J gene: TRBJ1-2
CDR3 length: 13
V gene: TRBV4-1
CDR3 protein: ASSQPRDRNYGYT

J gene: TRBJ1-5
CDR3 length: 12
V gene: TRBV4-1
CDR3 protein: ASSQAQLNQPQH

J gene: TRBJ1-2
CDR3 length: 11
V gene: TRBV5-6
CDR3 protein: ASSTSPTRGYT

J gene: TRBJ2-3
CDR3 length: 13
V gene: TRBV5-4
CDR3 protein: ASSQDPGATDTQY

J gene: TRBJ2-7
CDR3 length: 12
V gene: TRBV27
CDR3 protein: ASSDLMGSYEQY

J gene: TRBJ2-2
CDR3 length: 10
V gene: TRBV29-1
CDR3 protein: SVTLNTGELF

J gene: TRBJ2-2
CDR3 length: 11
V gene: TRBV6-6
CDR3 protein: ASSIQQTGELF

J gene: TRBJ1-5
CDR3 length: 14
V gene: TRBV6-6
CDR3 protein: ASSYSFDTKRRPQH